This TCR beta chain came from a study of blood T cells in healthy people across ages. General observations from the study: Naive T cell percentage and TCR beta diversity correlated strongly. Older individuals had lower TCR beta diversity per million T cells (the decline was roughly linear). Naive CD4+ cells and diversity were both higher in long-lived donors than in aged donors.

V was trimmed by 3 bases and J by 5 bases, leaving 5 bases between them. The CDR3 is 12 amino acids. Germline loops: CDR1 MNHEY, CDR2 SMNVEV (reference sequence). With a J-beta primer mix and a sample-barcoded 5' primer, a second PCR ran about 6 to 11 cycles. TCRdb itself ran the 5' RACE reads through MiXCR, one entry per CDR3 protein. The data contain about 830,000 distinct CDR3 sequences, 58% of them singletons. This clonotype came up a few times. What it binds is unknown. This chain uses TRBV27 with TRBJ1-5; no definite D call. This clonotype was sampled from a man aged 25-40 years in good health. The sequencing sample was made of blood. CDR3 in DNA: TGTGCCAGCAGTTTTATCGATCAGCCCCAGCATTTT. It yields the protein CASSFIDQPQHF.